Sequencing of this T cell receptor (beta chain) was carried out in a study of patients and donors after allogeneic stem cell transplantation. Between the trimmed V and J ends, which lost 0 bases and 6 bases, there was a span of 10 bases. Germline V gene sequence: CDR1 LGHDT, CDR2 YNNKEL (reference sequence). The CDR3 runs 14 residues. In this sample, this clonotype turned up a few times. TCRdb re-derived calls from the RT-PCR reads in MiXCR, one entry per CDR3 protein. The sample comprises approximately 200,000 distinct CDR3 sequences, around two fifths of which are singletons, and more than 9% rests with the top ten.

J is TRBJ2-3 and V is TRBV3-1, with a possible D match to TRBD2 (5 bases). Sequencing was carried out using blood, either unsorted or a sorted T cell fraction (not recorded which). The source is a human donor who was either an allogeneic HSCT recipient or a stem cell or donor lymphocyte infusion donor (not recorded which). It is not recorded whose cells these are; they may come from a transplant donor. CDR3 residues: CASSQDTRPDTQYF. As DNA, the CDR3 is TGTGCCAGCAGCCAAGATACTAGGCCGGATACGCAGTATTTT.